This TCR beta chain originates from a study of molecular identifiers for immune sequencing clone quantification. Overall study context: Four of five splits of RNA from approximately 20,000 or 98,000 naive CD8 cells were sequenced in replicates.

General study points: Over 97% of CMV-specific effector molecules, but under 1% of naive ones, were in clones above 20 copies.

V was shortened by 0 bases and J by 3 bases, with 9 bases between the two germline ends. Germline CDR1 reads SQVTM; CDR2 reads ANQGSEA. CDR3 size: 14 residues. TCRdb itself ran the PCR reads through MiXCR, one entry per CDR3 protein. The sample contains about 63,000 distinct CDR3 sequences, 15% to 20% of which appear only once. Details on this clonotype: Its specificity is unknown.

This chain links TRBV29-1 with TRBJ2-1; D is undetermined. The TCR comes from a human donor in good health. Some libraries in this study had Jurkat cell RNA spiked in. Sequencing was done on a sample of naive CD8+ T cells from blood, with Jurkat cell RNA spiked in. The subset is: FACS-sorted CD8+CD4-CCR7+CD45RA+ naive T cells. The CDR3: CSVEDPVNYNEQFF. The DNA for the CDR3 is TGCAGCGTTGAAGATCCGGTTAACTACAATGAGCAGTTCTTC.